A single sample is the source of the 14 T cell receptor beta chains below, sequenced in a study of cytomegalovirus exposure and HLA in healthy donors. Profiling relied on immunoSEQ multiplex PCR, and the TCRdb table lists in-frame clones only, not all of them. This table holds approximately 160,000 clones, roughly 96% found once. Input material: PBMCs. The receptors here all came from a woman aged 18-29 years in good health and CMV-seronegative.

The chain combines TRBV27 with TRBJ2-3; weak D call: TRBD2 (5 bases). Germline V gene data show CDR1 as MNHEY and CDR2 as SMNVEV (reference sequence). The V end was cut by 10 bases, the J end by 4 bases, with 12 bases between. This CDR3 contains 12 residues. The CDR3 coding sequence is TGTGCCACCAGGTATAGCGCAGATACGCAGTATTTT. Translating it yields CATRYSADTQYF.

V usage is TRBV7-2 and J usage is TRBJ1-1; D not resolved. Germline values: CDR1 SGHTA, CDR2 FQGNSA. V lost 2 bases, J lost 0 bases, and 10 bases lay in between. There are 15 residues in the CDR3. The CDR3 nucleotides are TGTGCCAGCAGCTTACAGGTGGATCTGAACACTGAAGCTTTCTTT. Its translation is CASSLQVDLNTEAFF.

The rearrangement joins TRBV5-6 to TRBJ1-4, with 8 positions matching TRBD1. The CDR3 has 16 amino acids. The junction had 5 bases not matched to a gene; V was cut back by 4 bases and J by 0 bases. The germline gives CDR1 SGHDT, CDR2 YYEEEE. This CDR3 is CASSPGQGTTNEKLFF. For the CDR3, the DNA is TGTGCCAGCAGCCCCGGACAGGGTACAACTAATGAAAAACTGTTTTTT.

CDR3 bases: TGCGCCAGCAGCTTCGGGGGCTACGAGCAGTACTTC. It yields the protein CASSFGGYEQYF. The chain has TRBV5-1 and TRBJ2-7; the D gene is possibly TRBD2 (6 bases). Per germline, CDR1 SGHRS and CDR2 YFSETQ. The CDR3 has 12 amino acids. With 2 bases removed from V and 3 bases from J, the gap between germline ends came to 6 bases.

V usage is TRBV5-1 and J usage is TRBJ2-3, with 9 bases matching TRBD1. Losses at the gene ends were 7 bases for V and 5 bases for J; bases not matched to a gene: 5. The germline V gene encodes CDR1 SGHRS and CDR2 YFSETQ. The CDR3 runs to 13 residues. The CDR3 here is CASGTGWRDTQYF. The CDR3 coding sequence is TGCGCCAGCGGGACAGGGTGGCGAGATACGCAGTATTTT.

Only one count was recorded for this clone. The V and J genes are TRBV6-6 and TRBJ2-7, with 9 bases fitting TRBD2. CDR1 MNHNY and CDR2 SVGAGI come from the germline V gene (reference sequence). V dropped 9 bases and J dropped 6; count of bases not matched to a gene: 9. The CDR3 runs to 13 residues. CDR3 sequence reads: CASLLQTSGEQYF. In DNA, the CDR3 is TGTGCCAGTTTATTACAGACTAGCGGCGAGCAGTACTTC.

The chain uses TRBV7-2 and TRBJ2-1; 8 bases map to TRBD2. The V gene's germline CDR1 is SGHTA and CDR2 FQGNSA. V shed 5 bases, J shed 3 bases, and the junction held 9 bases outside the gene matches. The CDR3 runs 16 residues. CDR3 in amino acids: CASSLLGGGIYNEQFF. CDR3 nucleotide sequence: TGTGCCAGCAGCCTCCTTGGCGGGGGGATCTACAATGAGCAGTTCTTC.

The chain joins TRBV7-6 to TRBJ2-3, with 12 nucleotides matching TRBD2. The CDR3 has 17 amino acids. V lost 2 bases and J lost 3; bases outside the gene matches: 6. Germline-derived CDR1 and CDR2 are SGHVS and FNYEAQ. The DNA for the CDR3 is TGTGCCAGCAGCTTATTTCTAGCGGGGGGGCCTACAGATACGCAGTATTTT. Translated: CASSLFLAGGPTDTQYF.

The rearrangement uses TRBV19 and TRBJ1-2, with 8 bases aligning to TRBD1. The V and J ends lost 0 bases and 7 bases, in that order; junction bases with no gene match: 13. The CDR3 extends over 17 amino acids. Germline CDR1 LNHDA, CDR2 SQIVND (reference sequence). The CDR3 DNA sequence: TGTGCCAGTAGTATAGACGGGGGAGACAGGGGATCCCGTGGCTACACCTTC. It encodes CASSIDGGDRGSRGYTF.

This sequence joins TRBV18 and TRBJ1-1, with TRBD1 identical over 9 bases. Looked up from germline, CDR1 is KGHSH and CDR2 is LQKENI. V shed 3 bases, J shed 3 bases, and the junction held 11 bases outside the gene matches. The CDR3 has 17 residues. This CDR3 is CASSPDRGFTRDTEAFF. In DNA, the CDR3 is TGTGCCAGCTCACCGGACAGGGGTTTTACCAGGGACACTGAAGCTTTCTTT.

The chain carries TRBV5-6 and TRBJ2-1; 11 nucleotides line up with TRBD1. Trimming cost V 4 bases and J 8 bases; bases outside gene matches: 11. The CDR3 has 16 amino acids. Per germline, CDR1 SGHDT and CDR2 YYEEEE. CDR3 sequence reads: CASSQAGTGGRHEQFF. In nucleotides, the CDR3 is TGTGCCAGCAGCCAGGCCGGGACAGGGGGTCGGCATGAGCAGTTCTTC.

The J gene is TRBJ1-5, the V gene TRBV27, with TRBD1 as a possible D gene (6 bases). Germline V CDR1 and CDR2: MNHEY, SMNVEV (reference sequence). V lost 3 bases, J lost 3 bases, and 9 bases lay in between. The CDR3 sequence is 14 residues long. The CDR3 loop is CASSFAGVNQPQHF. DNA of the CDR3: TGTGCCAGCAGTTTTGCAGGGGTCAATCAGCCCCAGCATTTT.

The chain uses TRBV6-5 and TRBJ1-5, with D possibly being TRBD1 (5 bases). Trimming stripped 5 bases from V and 0 bases from J, with 11 bases between. The CDR3 covers 15 residues. Germline lookup yields CDR1 MNHEY and CDR2 SVGAGI. The chain's CDR3 is CASSADRYSNQPQHF. The CDR3 DNA reads TGTGCCAGCAGTGCCGACAGATATAGCAATCAGCCCCAGCATTTT.

This chain uses TRBV2 with TRBJ1-4; D is ambiguous. The V gene lost 4 bases and the J gene lost 7 bases, with 10 bases spanning the gap. CDR1 is SNHLY, CDR2 FYNNEI, per germline. The CDR3 is 13 amino acids. In DNA form, the CDR3 reads TGTGCCAGCAGTGGCGCCGGTGGTGAAAAACTGTTTTTT. This translates into CASSGAGGEKLFF. Full variable domain (outside the CDR3, taken from reference TRBV2 and TRBJ1-4): EPEVTQTPSHQVTQMGQEVILRCVPISNHLYFYWYRQILGQKVEFLVSFYNNEISEKSEIFDDQFSVERPDGSNFTLKIRSTKLEDSAMYFCASSGAGGEKLFFGSGTQLSVL.